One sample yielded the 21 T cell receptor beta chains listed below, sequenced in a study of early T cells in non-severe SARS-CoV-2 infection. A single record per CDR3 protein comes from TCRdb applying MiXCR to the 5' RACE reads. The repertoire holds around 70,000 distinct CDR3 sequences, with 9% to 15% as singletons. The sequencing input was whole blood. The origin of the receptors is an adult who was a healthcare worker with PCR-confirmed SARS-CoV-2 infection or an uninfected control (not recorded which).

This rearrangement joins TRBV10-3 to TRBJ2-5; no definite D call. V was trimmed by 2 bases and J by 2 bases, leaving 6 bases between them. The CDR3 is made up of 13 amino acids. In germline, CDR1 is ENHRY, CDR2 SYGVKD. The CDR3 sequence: CAISEGRQETQYF. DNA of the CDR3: TGTGCCATCAGTGAGGGCAGACAAGAGACCCAGTACTTC.

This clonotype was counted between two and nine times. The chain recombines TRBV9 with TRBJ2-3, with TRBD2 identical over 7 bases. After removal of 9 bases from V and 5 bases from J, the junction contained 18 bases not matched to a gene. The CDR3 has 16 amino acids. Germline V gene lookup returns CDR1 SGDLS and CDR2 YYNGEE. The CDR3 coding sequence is TGTGCCAAGACCACTAAGATCGGGGACTACTTAGATACGCAGTATTTT. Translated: CAKTTKIGDYLDTQYF.

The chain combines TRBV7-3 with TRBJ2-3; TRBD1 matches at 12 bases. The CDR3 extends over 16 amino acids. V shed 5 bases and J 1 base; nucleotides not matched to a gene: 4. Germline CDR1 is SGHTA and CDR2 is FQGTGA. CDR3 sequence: CASSIGTGGGTDTQYF. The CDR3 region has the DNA TGTGCCAGCAGCATCGGGACAGGGGGCGGCACAGATACGCAGTATTTT.

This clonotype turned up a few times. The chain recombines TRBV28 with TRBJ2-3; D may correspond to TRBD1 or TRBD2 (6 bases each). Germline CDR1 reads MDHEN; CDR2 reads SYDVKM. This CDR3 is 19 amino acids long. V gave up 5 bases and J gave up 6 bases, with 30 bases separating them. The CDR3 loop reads CASSKGGQGPRWFLDTQYF. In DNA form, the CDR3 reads TGTGCCAGCAGTAAGGGGGGACAAGGCCCTCGTTGGTTTCTGGATACGCAGTATTTT.

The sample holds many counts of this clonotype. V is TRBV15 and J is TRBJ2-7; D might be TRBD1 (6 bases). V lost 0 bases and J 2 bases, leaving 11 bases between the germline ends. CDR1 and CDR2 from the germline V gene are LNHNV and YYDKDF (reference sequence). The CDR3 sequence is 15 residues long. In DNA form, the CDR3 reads TGTGCCACCAGCAGAGAACCTAAGGGGGCCTACGAGCAGTACTTC. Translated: CATSREPKGAYEQYF. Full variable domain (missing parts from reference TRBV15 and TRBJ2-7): DAMVIQNPRYQVTQFGKPVTLSCSQTLNHNVMYWYQQKSSQAPKLLFHYYDKDFNNEADTPDNFQSRRPNTSFCFLDIRSPGLGDTAMYLCATSREPKGAYEQYFGPGTRLTVT.

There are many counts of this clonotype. CDR3 amino acids: CSVEDTTSSYNEQFF. DNA for the CDR3: TGCAGCGTTGAAGATACCACGAGCTCCTACAATGAGCAGTTCTTC. The rearrangement links TRBV29-1 to TRBJ2-1; D call uncertain. V was trimmed by 0 bases and J by 0 bases, leaving 9 bases between them. Germline assignment: CDR1 SQVTM and CDR2 ANQGSEA. This CDR3 has 15 amino acids.

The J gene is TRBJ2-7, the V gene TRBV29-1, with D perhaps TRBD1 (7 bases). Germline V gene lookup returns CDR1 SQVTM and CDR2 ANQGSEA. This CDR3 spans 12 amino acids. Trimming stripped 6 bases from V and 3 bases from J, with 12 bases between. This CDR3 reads CSVAGGSYEQYF. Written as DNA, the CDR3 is TGCAGCGTCGCAGGGGGGAGCTACGAGCAGTACTTC.

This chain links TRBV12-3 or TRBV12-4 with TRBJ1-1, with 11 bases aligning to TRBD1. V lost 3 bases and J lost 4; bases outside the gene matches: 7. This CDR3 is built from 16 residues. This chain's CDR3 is CASSFLDRGLSTEAFF. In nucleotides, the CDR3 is TGTGCCAGCAGTTTCCTGGACAGGGGGCTAAGCACTGAAGCTTTCTTT.

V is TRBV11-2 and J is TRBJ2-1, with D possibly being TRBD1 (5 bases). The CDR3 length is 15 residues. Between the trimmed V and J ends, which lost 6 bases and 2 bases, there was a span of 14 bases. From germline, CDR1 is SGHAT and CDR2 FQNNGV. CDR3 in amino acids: CASRPTAGAYNEQFF. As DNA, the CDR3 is TGTGCCAGCAGGCCGACAGCCGGAGCCTACAATGAGCAGTTCTTC.

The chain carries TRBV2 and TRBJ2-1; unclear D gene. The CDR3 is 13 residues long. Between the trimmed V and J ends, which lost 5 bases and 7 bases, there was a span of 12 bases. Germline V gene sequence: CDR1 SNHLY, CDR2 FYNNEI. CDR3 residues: CASSRIALNEQFF. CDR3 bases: TGTGCCAGCAGTAGAATAGCCCTAAATGAGCAGTTCTTC.

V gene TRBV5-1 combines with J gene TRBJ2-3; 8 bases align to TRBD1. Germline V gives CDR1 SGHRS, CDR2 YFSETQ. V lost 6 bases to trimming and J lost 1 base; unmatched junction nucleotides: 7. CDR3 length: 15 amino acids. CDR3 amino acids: CASTSGTGGTDTQYF. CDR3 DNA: TGCGCCAGCACCTCCGGGACAGGAGGCACAGATACGCAGTATTTT.

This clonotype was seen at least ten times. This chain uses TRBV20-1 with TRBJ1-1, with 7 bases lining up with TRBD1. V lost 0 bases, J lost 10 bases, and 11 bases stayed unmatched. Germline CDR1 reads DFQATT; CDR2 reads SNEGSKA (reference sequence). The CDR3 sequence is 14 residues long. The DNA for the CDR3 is TGCAGTGCTAGAGATCGTGCAGGGGGAGAGGGAGCTTTCTTT. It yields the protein CSARDRAGGEGAFF.

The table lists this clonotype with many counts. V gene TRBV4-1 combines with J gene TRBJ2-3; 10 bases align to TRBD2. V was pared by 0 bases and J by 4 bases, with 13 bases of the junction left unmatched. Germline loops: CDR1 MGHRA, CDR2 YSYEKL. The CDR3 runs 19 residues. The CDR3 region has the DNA TGCGCCAGCAGCCAAGATGGGCGGACTAGCGGAGTCCGGGCAGATACGCAGTATTTT. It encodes CASSQDGRTSGVRADTQYF.

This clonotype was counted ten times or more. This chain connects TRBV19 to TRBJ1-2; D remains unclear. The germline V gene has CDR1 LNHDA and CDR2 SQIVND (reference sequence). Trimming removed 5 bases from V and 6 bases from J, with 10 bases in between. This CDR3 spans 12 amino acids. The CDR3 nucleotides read TGTGCCAGTAGTGGGTCCAGGCATGGCTACACCTTC. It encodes CASSGSRHGYTF. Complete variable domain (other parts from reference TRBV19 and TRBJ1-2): DGGITQSPKYLFRKEGQNVTLSCEQNLNHDAMYWYRQDPGQGLRLIYYSQIVNDFQKGDIAEGYSVSREKKESFPLTVTSAQKNPTAFYLCASSGSRHGYTFGSGTRLTVV.

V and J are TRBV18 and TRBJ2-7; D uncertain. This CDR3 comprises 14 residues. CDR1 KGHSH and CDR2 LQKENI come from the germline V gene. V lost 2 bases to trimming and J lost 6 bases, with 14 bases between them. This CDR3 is CASSPSQTRGEQYF. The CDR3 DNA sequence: TGTGCCAGCTCACCATCTCAAACTCGAGGCGAGCAGTACTTC.

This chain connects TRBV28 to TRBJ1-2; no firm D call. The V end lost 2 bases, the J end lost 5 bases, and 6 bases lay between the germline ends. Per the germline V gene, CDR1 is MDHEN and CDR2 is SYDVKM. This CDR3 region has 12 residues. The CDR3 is CASSLNVYGYTF. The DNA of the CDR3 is TGTGCCAGCAGTTTAAACGTATATGGCTACACCTTC.

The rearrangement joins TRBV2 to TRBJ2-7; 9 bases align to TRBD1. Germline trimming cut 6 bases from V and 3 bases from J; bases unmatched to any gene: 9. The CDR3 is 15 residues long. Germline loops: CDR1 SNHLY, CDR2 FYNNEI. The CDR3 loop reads CASRISGQGLYEQYF. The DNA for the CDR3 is TGTGCCAGCAGGATCTCGGGACAGGGCCTCTACGAGCAGTACTTC. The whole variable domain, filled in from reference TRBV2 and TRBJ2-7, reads EPEVTQTPSHQVTQMGQEVILRCVPISNHLYFYWYRQILGQKVEFLVSFYNNEISEKSEIFDDQFSVERPDGSNFTLKIRSTKLEDSAMYFCASRISGQGLYEQYFGPGTRLTVT.

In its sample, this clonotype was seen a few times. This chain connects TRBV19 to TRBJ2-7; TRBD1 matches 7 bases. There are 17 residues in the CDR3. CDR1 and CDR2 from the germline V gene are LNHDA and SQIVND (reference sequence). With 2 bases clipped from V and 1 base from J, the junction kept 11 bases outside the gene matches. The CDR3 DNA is TGTGCCAGTAGTATATTTGCAGGGGGACCCGGATCCTACGAGCAGTACTTC. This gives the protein CASSIFAGGPGSYEQYF.

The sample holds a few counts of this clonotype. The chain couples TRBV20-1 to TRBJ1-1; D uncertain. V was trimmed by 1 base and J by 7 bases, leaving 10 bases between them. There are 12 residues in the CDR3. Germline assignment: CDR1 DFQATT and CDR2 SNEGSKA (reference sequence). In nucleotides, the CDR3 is TGCAGTGCTAGAGGACTCAGACTTGAAGCTTTCTTT. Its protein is CSARGLRLEAFF.

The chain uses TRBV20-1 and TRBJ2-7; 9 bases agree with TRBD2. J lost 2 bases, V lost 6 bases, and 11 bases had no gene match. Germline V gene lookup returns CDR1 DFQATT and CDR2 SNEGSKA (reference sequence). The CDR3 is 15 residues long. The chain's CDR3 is CSAHGGGGRAYEQYF. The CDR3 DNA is TGCAGTGCCCACGGCGGGGGCGGGAGGGCCTACGAGCAGTACTTC.

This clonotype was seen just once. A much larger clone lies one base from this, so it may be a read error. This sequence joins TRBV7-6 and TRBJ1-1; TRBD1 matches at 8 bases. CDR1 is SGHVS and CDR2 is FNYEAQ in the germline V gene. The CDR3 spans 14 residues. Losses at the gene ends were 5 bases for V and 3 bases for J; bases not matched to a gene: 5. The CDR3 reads CASSAYRGDTEAFF. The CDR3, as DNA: TGTGCCAGCAGCGCATACAGGGGGGACACTGAAGCTTTCTTT.